Presented here are 21 T cell receptor beta chains from one specimen sequenced in a study of Tregs in tolerant kidney transplant recipients. Only in-frame clones appear in the TCRdb table, and some are missing; sequencing was by immunoSEQ multiplex PCR. With around 33,000 clones in the sample, the ten largest clones hold less than 2%. Mixed chimerism was transient after nonmyeloablative marrow transplants from related graft donors. The sample was CD4+ T cells from blood (PBMCs), taken 24 months after the transplant. Receptors were obtained from a human patient who received a combined kidney and bone marrow transplant. The graft donor may account for some of the T cells.

Turning to this clone: From the germline J gene comes the end of the CDR3, since the read stops 3 residues before it. The V call is TRBV19, the J call TRBJ1-5, with a weak D call TRBD1 (6 bases). Trimming cost V 7 bases and J 5 bases, with 15 bases left between them. The CDR3 is made up of 14 amino acids. Germline assignment: CDR1 LNHDA and CDR2 SQIVND (reference sequence). The DNA read from the CDR3 is TGTGCCAGTAATAGCGGGACACTATATCAGCCC. Translated, it gives CASNSGTLYQP. The entire CDR3 protein is CASNSGTLYQPQHF.

Points on this clone: From the germline J gene comes the end of the CDR3, since the read stops 3 residues before it. The chain recombines TRBV20-1 with TRBJ1-2, with D maybe TRBD1 (5 bases). Germline loops: CDR1 DFQATT, CDR2 SNEGSKA (reference sequence). Trimming took off 3 bases at V and 7 bases at J, with 12 bases between the two ends. The CDR3 length is 12 residues. The sequenced part of the CDR3 DNA is TGCAGTGCTAGCCCACAGGCTCGTGGC. Translating it yields CSASPQARG. The whole CDR3 protein reads CSASPQARGYTF.

Concerning this clone itself: The read ends 3 residues before the CDR3 terminus; that terminus is restored from the germline J gene. Other DNA sequences from this sample encode an identical CDR3 as well. The V call is TRBV7-2, the J call TRBJ1-2; D unclear. Germline-derived CDR1 and CDR2 are SGHTA and FQGNSA. The V end lost 1 base, the J end lost 0 bases, and 6 bases lay between the germline ends. The CDR3 length is 14 residues. The covered CDR3 bases are TGTGCCAGCAGCTTAGACAGAGCTAACTATGGC. Translating it yields CASSLDRANYG. The whole CDR3 protein is CASSLDRANYGYTF.

Comment on this clone: The CDR3 end lies 3 residues beyond the end of the read and is filled in from the germline J gene. The V gene is TRBV19, the J gene TRBJ1-4; TRBD1 is a possible D gene (6 bases). CDR3 length: 15 amino acids. Germline values: CDR1 LNHDA, CDR2 SQIVND (reference sequence). V was trimmed by 5 bases and J by 4 bases, leaving 14 bases between them. CDR3: CASSPGRTVNEKLFF. The part of the CDR3 DNA that was read is TGTGCCAGTAGTCCCGGCCGGACAGTTAATGAAAAA.

The CDR3 loop reads CSARPTGVNEQYF. The DNA read from the CDR3 is TGCAGTGCTAGGCCGACAGGGGTCAACGAG. The rearrangement joins TRBV20-1 to TRBJ2-7; 8 bases line up with TRBD1. The sequence runs out 3 residues before the end of the CDR3; the remainder is reconstructed from the germline J gene. The ends lost 3 bases at V and 5 bases at J; junction bases unmatched: 6. The CDR3 is 13 amino acids. The germline V gene encodes CDR1 DFQATT and CDR2 SNEGSKA (reference sequence).

Remarks on this clone: The read is 3 residues too short to cover the CDR3 end, so that end is filled in from the germline J gene. The chain recombines TRBV2 with TRBJ2-1; a possible D gene is TRBD2 (6 bases). Germline CDR1 reads SNHLY; CDR2 reads FYNNEI. Trimming took off 6 bases at V and 0 bases at J, with 12 bases between the two ends. The CDR3 has 15 amino acids. The part of the CDR3 DNA that was read is TGTGCCAGCAGAGATAGCGGAAGCTCCTACAATGAG. It yields the protein CASRDSGSSYNE. From start to end, the CDR3 is CASRDSGSSYNEQFF.

With respect to this clone: The sequenced fragment ends 3 residues before the CDR3 boundary, so the rest is inferred from the germline J gene. The chain is built from TRBV6-2 or TRBV6-3 and TRBJ2-5; 10 nucleotides agree with TRBD2. Germline-derived CDR1 and CDR2 are MNHEY and SVGEGT. Germline trimming cut 8 bases from V and 1 base from J; bases unmatched to any gene: 13. The CDR3 has 17 residues. The CDR3 sequence is CASRPGWLAGVQETQYF. CDR3 DNA (partial): TGTGCCAGCCGGCCTGGGTGGCTAGCGGGAGTCCAAGAGACC.

Remarks on this clone: Read data end 3 residues before the CDR3 end; the end is taken from the germline J gene. The V gene is TRBV30, the J gene TRBJ1-6; no firm D call. The CDR3 runs to 12 residues. Germline V lookup: CDR1 GTSNPN, CDR2 SVGIG (reference sequence). With 4 bases removed from V and 7 bases from J, the gap between germline ends came to 8 bases. The CDR3 DNA, read in part, is TGTGCCTGGACCCTCGGGAATTCACCC. It specifies CAWTLGNSP. In full, the CDR3 is CAWTLGNSPLHF.

CDR3 residues: CASSSGPGGTEAFF. Incomplete CDR3 DNA: TGTGCCAGCAGTTCGGGGCCAGGGGGCACTGAA. This chain links TRBV28 with TRBJ1-1; 7 bases agree with TRBD1. The sequenced fragment ends 3 residues before the CDR3 boundary, so the rest is inferred from the germline J gene. Losses at the gene ends were 4 bases for V and 4 bases for J; bases not matched to a gene: 6. The germline CDR1 and CDR2 sequences are MDHEN and SYDVKM. The CDR3 consists of 14 residues.

A remark on this clone: The read gets to within 3 residues of the CDR3 end, and the germline J gene fills in the rest. The chain carries TRBV20-1 and TRBJ1-1; 7 bases are shared with TRBD1. CDR1 and CDR2 from the germline V gene are DFQATT and SNEGSKA (reference sequence). The length of the CDR3 is 13 residues. The J segment lost 4 bases and the V segment lost 6 bases, leaving 8 bases of the junction unmatched. CDR3: CSATGQLGTEAFF. The sequenced part of the CDR3 DNA is TGCAGTGCAACGGGACAGTTAGGCACTGAA.

With respect to this clone: The read is 3 residues too short to cover the CDR3 end, so that end is filled in from the germline J gene. V gene TRBV7-3 combines with J gene TRBJ2-5; 8 nucleotides agree with TRBD1. V lost 5 bases to trimming and J lost 6 bases; unmatched junction nucleotides: 5. The CDR3 is made up of 13 amino acids. CDR1 is SGHTA, CDR2 FQGTGA, per germline. CDR3 loop: CASSLGQGKTQYF. The sequenced part of the CDR3 DNA is TGTGCCAGCAGCCTAGGACAGGGAAAGACC.

Notes on this clone: The missing CDR3 end, 3 residues past where the read stops, is filled in from the germline J gene. This chain connects TRBV19 to TRBJ2-7; TRBD1 agrees at 7 bases. The V gene end was trimmed by 3 bases and the J gene end by 6 bases; junction bases not matched to a gene: 5. CDR3 size: 13 residues. Per the germline V gene, CDR1 is LNHDA and CDR2 is SQIVND (reference sequence). The CDR3 region is CASSMGNRGEQYF. The CDR3 bases that were read are TGTGCCAGTAGTATGGGAAACAGGGGCGAG.

Notes on this clone: The read falls 3 residues short of the CDR3 end, and the missing part is taken from the germline J gene. The V call is TRBV12-3 or TRBV12-4, the J call TRBJ1-2; TRBD1 might be the D (5 bases). This CDR3 spans 14 amino acids. Trimming left V 7 bases short and J 7 bases short, with 19 bases between. Partial CDR3 DNA: TGTGCCAGCACCCCTTGGGGCAAGGATATTGGC. Encoded protein: CASTPWGKDIG. Given in full, the CDR3 is CASTPWGKDIGYTF.

Of note for this clone: The sequenced fragment ends 3 residues before the CDR3 boundary, so the rest is inferred from the germline J gene. The J gene is TRBJ2-5, the V gene TRBV2, with 10 bases that match TRBD2. The CDR3 totals 15 residues. V lost 4 bases to trimming and J lost 6 bases; unmatched junction nucleotides: 8. Germline CDR1 is SNHLY and CDR2 is FYNNEI. CDR3 amino acids: CASSGDSGRTQTQYF. Incomplete CDR3 DNA: TGTGCCAGCAGTGGTGATAGCGGGAGGACCCAGACC.

About this clone itself: The read terminates 3 residues ahead of where the CDR3 ends, so the germline J gene completes it. The chain employs TRBV20-1 and TRBJ2-6, with 9 bases identical to TRBD1. Losses at the gene ends were 5 bases for V and 2 bases for J; bases not matched to a gene: 1. The CDR3 contains 14 residues. Germline CDR1 and CDR2: DFQATT and SNEGSKA (reference sequence). Incomplete CDR3 DNA: TGCAGTGCTGGGGACAGGGCTGGGGCCAACGTC. It yields the protein CSAGDRAGANV. The whole CDR3 reads CSAGDRAGANVLTF.

Comments on this clone: The read is 3 residues too short to cover the CDR3 end, so that end is filled in from the germline J gene. The chain couples TRBV10-3 to TRBJ1-5; TRBD1 matches at 7 bases. The trim removed 5 bases at V and 5 bases at J, leaving 6 bases unmatched. From germline, CDR1 is ENHRY and CDR2 SYGVKD. The CDR3 extends over 14 amino acids. CDR3 in amino acids: CAISKTGRDQPQHF. CDR3 bases read: TGTGCCATCAGTAAGACAGGGAGAGATCAGCCC.

With regard to this clone: One end of the junction varies from germline; a read error may be responsible. The CDR3 extends 3 residues past the end of the read, so its final part is completed from the germline J gene. Other nucleotide sequences in the sample specify the same CDR3. The genes are TRBV14 and TRBJ2-5; D unresolved. This CDR3 has 12 residues. CDR1 SGHDN and CDR2 FVKESK come from the germline V gene. The covered CDR3 bases are TGTGCCAGCAGTCAAGTAAGGGAGACC. Encoded protein: CASSQVRET. The whole CDR3 region reads CASSQVRETQYF.

As regards this clone: Sequencing ends 3 residues short of the CDR3 end; the germline J gene provides the rest. The genes are TRBV7-2 and TRBJ1-1, with unresolved D. Germline CDR1 reads SGHTA; CDR2 reads FQGNSA. The ends were cut back, 6 bases at V and 0 bases at J, with 5 bases in the middle. The CDR3 has 12 amino acids. The part of the CDR3 DNA that was read is TGTGCCAGCAGTAAAATGAACACTGAA. Translating gives CASSKMNTE. The entire CDR3 is CASSKMNTEAFF.

Regarding this clone: With the read ending 3 residues before the CDR3 end, the germline J gene is used to fill in that end. This chain connects TRBV20-1 to TRBJ2-7, with 10 nucleotides matching TRBD2. CDR1 DFQATT and CDR2 SNEGSKA come from the germline V gene (reference sequence). The CDR3 totals 13 residues. V shed 6 bases, J shed 6 bases, and the junction held 8 bases outside the gene matches. The covered CDR3 bases are TGCAGTGCCCAGATAGCGGGAGGCTCCGAG. Translated: CSAQIAGGSE. The full CDR3 is CSAQIAGGSEQYF.

A word on this clone: Read coverage stops 3 residues before the CDR3 terminus; the germline J gene supplies the remainder. The chain combines TRBV5-1 with TRBJ2-3; tentatively, D is TRBD1 (6 bases). This CDR3 has 16 residues. With 0 bases removed from V and 3 bases from J, the gap between germline ends came to 14 bases. Germline V gives CDR1 SGHRS, CDR2 YFSETQ. This chain's CDR3 is CASSLGGLISTDTQYF. CDR3 bases read: TGCGCCAGCAGCTTGGGGGGGCTAATATCAACAGATACG.

Comments on this clone: The read ends 3 residues shy of where the CDR3 ends; the end is completed using the germline J gene. This chain joins TRBV19 and TRBJ2-7; 10 nucleotides align to TRBD2. Germline lookup yields CDR1 LNHDA and CDR2 SQIVND (reference sequence). This CDR3 contains 14 residues. Trimming at V came to 8 bases and at J to 2 bases, leaving 6 bases not matched to a gene. Incomplete CDR3 DNA: TGTGCCAGTCTGAGCGGGAGGGCCCCCTACGAG. Translating it yields CASLSGRAPYE. The entire CDR3 protein is CASLSGRAPYEQYF.